This note documents a single T cell receptor beta chain sequence. In the authors' methods: Amplification of reference gene primers provided the estimated nucleated cell counts. Using immunoSEQ multiplex PCR, the repertoire was profiled, and TCRdb retains in-frame clones only, with some absent. The DNA gave D and trimming, while V, J and clone size come from that table. The table has 55,000 to 75,000 clones, roughly 81% seen once; the top ten hold 9.2%. The data derive from a study of blood T cell repertoires in COVID-19. Study at large: Samples representing acute and convalescent COVID-19 were sourced from the United States, Italy and Spain. Nucleic acid was either cDNA or gDNA, and it came from T cells, B-cell-depleted T cells, or PBMCs.

The CDR3 loop spans 16 amino acids. Per the germline V gene, CDR1 is LGHNA and CDR2 is YNFKEQ. V lost 0 bases, J lost 4 bases, and 6 bases stayed unmatched. J is TRBJ2-5 and V is TRBV4-2; 9 bases are shared with TRBD1. This receptor was identified in a human donor in a cohort sampled during active COVID-19. Specimen: peripheral blood. CDR3 region: CASSQDRGTGTETQYF. The CDR3 DNA follows: TGTGCCAGCAGCCAAGACCGAGGGACAGGGACAGAGACCCAGTACTTC.